These T cell receptor beta chains were read from a single sample in a study of human T cells and chemical hapten exposure. TCRdb re-derived calls from the RACE reads in MiXCR, one entry per CDR3 protein. The sample includes 45,000 to 60,000 distinct CDR3 sequences, 9.3% of them seen just once. The material sequenced was whole blood, taken in connection with sensitization to the hapten diphenylcyclopropenone (DPC). These TCRs come from a middle-aged woman with alopecia areata. Some clones in this sample may be carry-over from other donors' samples. Both conserved end residues are part of each CDR3. D genes are given only for firm matches. Expanded clones get a size class; other rows say once, few or many, or leave the size out.

>-|many|TRBV7-7|TRBJ2-5
CASSATGFQETQYF
TGTGCCAGCAGCGCGACAGGTTTCCAAGAGACCCAGTACTTC
>-|-|TRBV4-2|TRBJ1-1
CASSQVGQFEAFF
TGTGCCAGCAGCCAAGTTGGTCAGTTTGAAGCTTTCTTT
>-|-|TRBV6-6|TRBJ1-6
CASSYRDKNNSPLHF
TGTGCCAGCAGTTACCGGGACAAAAATAATTCACCCCTCCACTTT
>-|many|TRBV20-1|TRBJ2-1
CSARDRPTEVGSYNEQFF
TGCAGTGCTAGAGATAGACCCACCGAAGTAGGGTCCTACAATGAGCAGTTCTTC
>-|many|TRBV6-5|TRBJ2-7
CASSYGTGTLGYEQYF
TGTGCCAGCAGTTACGGTACCGGGACCCTGGGCTACGAGCAGTACTTC
>-|many|TRBV6-2/TRBV6-3|TRBJ2-5
CASSTTGTSYQETQYF
TGTGCCAGCAGCACCACCGGGACCTCGTACCAAGAGACCCAGTACTTC
>-|-|TRBV20-1|TRBJ1-5
CSASGTYNQPQHF
TGCAGTGCTAGCGGCACCTACAATCAGCCCCAGCATTTT
>TRBD2|many|TRBV12-3/TRBV12-4|TRBJ2-7
CASGGTSGSYEQYF
TGTGCCAGCGGCGGGACTAGCGGGTCCTACGAGCAGTACTTC
>-|-|TRBV12-3/TRBV12-4|TRBJ1-2
CASSLGESRGYTF
TGTGCCAGCAGTTTAGGGGAGTCTCGGGGCTACACCTTC
>TRBD1|-|TRBV5-4|TRBJ2-1
CASSSDRAKRGDEQFF
TGTGCCAGCAGCTCAGACAGGGCGAAGCGAGGGGATGAGCAGTTCTTC
>-|-|TRBV29-1|TRBJ2-2
CSVERALGTGELFF
TGCAGCGTTGAACGGGCTTTAGGTACCGGGGAGCTGTTTTTT
>-|many|TRBV18|TRBJ1-5
CASSRTTVKINQPQHF
TGTGCCAGCTCAAGAACGACGGTAAAGATTAATCAGCCCCAGCATTTT
>-|once|TRBV6-5|TRBJ1-6
CASSPRSIDSPLHF
TGTGCCAGCAGCCCAAGAAGCATCGATTCACCCCTCCACTTT
>-|few|TRBV7-9|TRBJ2-1
CASSLEINEQFF
TGTGCCAGCAGCTTAGAGATAAATGAGCAGTTCTTC
>-|many|TRBV20-1|TRBJ1-2
CSARDPKSNRNYGYTF
TGCAGTGCTAGAGATCCCAAATCTAATCGGAACTATGGCTACACCTTC
>TRBD1|few|TRBV3-1|TRBJ1-2
CASSIGTGTDYGYTF
TGTGCCAGCAGCATTGGGACAGGGACGGACTATGGCTACACCTTC
>TRBD1|-|TRBV5-6|TRBJ1-5
CASSYRGRPNTQPQHF
TGTGCCAGCAGCTACAGGGGCCGGCCCAACACTCAGCCCCAGCATTTT
>-|many|TRBV12-3/TRBV12-4|TRBJ1-1
CASSLARAVPTEAFF
TGTGCCAGCAGTTTAGCCCGGGCTGTGCCCACTGAAGCTTTCTTT
>-|many|TRBV6-2/TRBV6-3|TRBJ2-1
CASSFPTSSSRGHEQFF
TGTGCCAGCAGTTTCCCCACGTCGTCATCGAGGGGCCATGAGCAGTTCTTC
>-|many|TRBV24-1|TRBJ2-4
CATSDGHIQYF
TGTGCCACCAGTGACGGGCACATTCAGTACTTC
>-|-|TRBV21-1|TRBJ2-7
CASSREDHLTYEQYF
TGTGCCAGCAGCCGCGAGGACCATCTGACCTACGAGCAGTACTTC
>-|many|TRBV29-1|TRBJ1-1
CSVEANQVNTEAFF
TGCAGCGTTGAAGCGAACCAGGTGAACACTGAAGCTTTCTTT
>-|few|TRBV10-3|TRBJ1-1
CAISEGVNTEAFF
TGTGCCATCAGTGAGGGGGTGAACACTGAAGCTTTCTTT
>TRBD1|many|TRBV3-1|TRBJ2-2
CASSQRPGQGFGELFF
TGTGCCAGCAGCCAACGGCCGGGACAGGGCTTTGGGGAGCTGTTTTTT
>-|many|TRBV7-3|TRBJ1-6
CASSLMGSGSPLHF
TGTGCCAGCAGCTTAATGGGGTCGGGATCACCCCTCCACTTT
>TRBD2|-|TRBV6-2/TRBV6-3|TRBJ2-3
CASSPLILAGGTDTQYF
TGTGCCAGCAGCCCTTTAATACTAGCGGGGGGCACAGATACGCAGTATTTT
>-|few|TRBV13|TRBJ2-7
CASSLDAGEQYF
TGTGCCAGCAGCTTAGACGCTGGCGAGCAGTACTTC
>-|many|TRBV2|TRBJ1-2
CASSTQQGSGYTF
TGTGCCAGCAGTACCCAACAGGGAAGTGGCTACACCTTC
>TRBD2|many|TRBV7-3|TRBJ2-1
CASTPGLAYNEQFF
TGTGCCAGCACCCCGGGACTAGCTTACAATGAGCAGTTCTTC
>TRBD1|many|TRBV5-1|TRBJ1-4
CASSVTQGRSEKLFF
TGCGCCAGCAGCGTCACACAGGGGCGTAGTGAAAAACTGTTTTTT
>-|many|TRBV6-1|TRBJ1-2
CASSETWYPIKDGYTF
TGTGCCAGCAGTGAAACTTGGTACCCGATTAAAGATGGCTACACCTTC
>TRBD2|few|TRBV19|TRBJ2-5
CASNQPGLAGGKETQYF
TGTGCCAGTAATCAACCGGGACTAGCGGGAGGAAAAGAGACCCAGTACTTC
>-|many|TRBV10-3|TRBJ2-1
CAIRNSGTPSNEQFF
TGTGCCATCAGAAACTCCGGGACACCCTCCAATGAGCAGTTCTTC
>-|many|TRBV27|TRBJ2-7
CASRAPSYEQYF
TGTGCCAGCCGCGCCCCTAGTTACGAGCAGTACTTC
>-|many|TRBV7-9|TRBJ1-3
CASSPDWGPSGNTIYF
TGTGCCAGCAGCCCTGACTGGGGACCCTCTGGAAACACCATATATTTT
>-|few|TRBV12-3/TRBV12-4|TRBJ2-3
CASSNTLGVPDTQYF
TGTGCCAGCTCTAATACCCTTGGGGTCCCAGATACGCAGTATTTT
>TRBD2|many|TRBV29-1|TRBJ2-3
CSVVAGGLNTQYF
TGCAGCGTTGTAGCGGGGGGGCTTAATACGCAGTATTTT
>-|-|TRBV5-1|TRBJ1-2
CASSSGQLDGYTF
TGCGCCAGCAGCTCCGGACAGCTTGATGGCTACACCTTC
>TRBD2|many|TRBV20-1|TRBJ2-1
CSAPIAGPTYNEQFF
TGCAGTGCTCCGATAGCGGGGCCGACCTACAATGAGCAGTTCTTC
>-|many|TRBV29-1|TRBJ1-1
CSVLPASEAFF
TGCAGCGTCCTGCCGGCCTCTGAAGCTTTCTTT
>-|-|TRBV15|TRBJ2-6
CVTSRDSSGANVLTF
TGTGTCACCAGCAGAGACAGCTCTGGGGCCAACGTCCTGACTTTC
>-|-|TRBV2|TRBJ2-2
CASSSIGPENTGELFF
TGTGCCAGCAGTTCAATTGGGCCCGAGAACACCGGGGAGCTGTTTTTT
>-|many|TRBV28|TRBJ2-1
CASILQGVTGNEQFF
TGTGCCAGCATCCTACAGGGAGTAACGGGCAATGAGCAGTTCTTC
>-|many|TRBV11-2|TRBJ2-7
CASSPTDSTYEQYF
TGTGCCAGCAGCCCGACCGACAGTACCTACGAGCAGTACTTC
>-|few|TRBV7-9|TRBJ2-5
CASTPGSDLETQYF
TGTGCCAGCACCCCGGGGAGCGACCTGGAGACCCAGTACTTC
>TRBD1|few|TRBV5-8|TRBJ1-1
CASSPRGPSTEAFF
TGTGCCAGCAGCCCCAGGGGGCCGAGCACTGAAGCTTTCTTT
>-|many|TRBV7-2|TRBJ2-1
CASSLESESYNEQFF
TGTGCCAGCAGCTTAGAGTCGGAATCCTACAATGAGCAGTTCTTC
>-|-|TRBV7-6|TRBJ2-1
CASSTVVGSYNEQFF
TGTGCCAGCAGTACCGTCGTCGGGTCCTACAATGAGCAGTTCTTC
>-|few|TRBV28|TRBJ1-1
CASYAGVGAFF
TGTGCCAGTTACGCAGGGGTGGGAGCTTTCTTT
>-|-|TRBV4-1|TRBJ1-2
CASSPGGGAYGYTF
TGCGCCAGCAGCCCAGGCGGGGGGGCCTATGGCTACACCTTC
>-|many|TRBV4-1|TRBJ2-7
CASSQTWGAGAYEQYF
TGCGCCAGCAGCCAGACTTGGGGGGCGGGGGCCTACGAGCAGTACTTC
>-|few|TRBV20-1|TRBJ2-1
CSARDRQLTYNEQFF
TGCAGTGCTAGAGATCGACAGCTTACCTACAATGAGCAGTTCTTC
>-|few|TRBV7-3|TRBJ2-1
CASSLTAREQFF
TGTGCCAGCAGCTTAACCGCACGGGAGCAGTTCTTC
>-|many|TRBV28|TRBJ2-7
CASRYNIEVEQYF
TGTGCCAGCAGATATAATATTGAGGTGGAGCAGTACTTC
>-|-|TRBV11-2|TRBJ2-7
CASSSLWEQYF
TGTGCCAGCAGCTCCCTCTGGGAGCAGTACTTC
>-|many|TRBV6-5|TRBJ1-2
CASSYFSRGGYGYTF
TGTGCCAGCAGTTATTTCTCAAGGGGGGGCTATGGCTACACCTTC
>-|-|TRBV9|TRBJ2-4
CASSVVSEDIQYF
TGTGCCAGCAGCGTAGTGTCTGAGGACATTCAGTACTTC
>TRBD1|few|TRBV2|TRBJ2-7
CASRYPGQGAYEQYF
TGTGCCAGCAGGTACCCGGGACAGGGGGCCTACGAGCAGTACTTC
>-|many|TRBV4-2|TRBJ1-2
CASSQGSARGGANYGYTF
TGTGCCAGCAGCCAAGGTTCGGCCCGGGGCGGAGCTAACTATGGCTACACCTTC